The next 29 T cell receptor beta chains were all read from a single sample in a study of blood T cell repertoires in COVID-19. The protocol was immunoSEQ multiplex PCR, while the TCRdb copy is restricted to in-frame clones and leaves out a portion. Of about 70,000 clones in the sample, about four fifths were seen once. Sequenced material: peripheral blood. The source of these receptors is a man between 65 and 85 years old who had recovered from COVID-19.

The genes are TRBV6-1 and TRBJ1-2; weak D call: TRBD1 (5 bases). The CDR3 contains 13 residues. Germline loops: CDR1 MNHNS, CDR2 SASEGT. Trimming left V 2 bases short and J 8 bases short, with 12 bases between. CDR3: CASSEQQEGGYTF. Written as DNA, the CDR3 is TGTGCCAGCAGTGAACAACAGGAGGGCGGCTACACCTTC.

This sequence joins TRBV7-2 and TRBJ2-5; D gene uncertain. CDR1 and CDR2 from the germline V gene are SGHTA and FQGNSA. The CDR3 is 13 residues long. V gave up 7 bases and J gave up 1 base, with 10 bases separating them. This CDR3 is CASTAQFQETQYF. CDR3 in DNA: TGTGCCAGCACGGCACAGTTCCAAGAGACCCAGTACTTC.

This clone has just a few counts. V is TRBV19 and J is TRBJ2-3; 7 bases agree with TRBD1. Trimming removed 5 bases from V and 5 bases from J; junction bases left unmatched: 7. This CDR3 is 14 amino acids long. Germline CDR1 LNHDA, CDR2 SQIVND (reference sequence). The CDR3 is CASSLQGSRDTQYF. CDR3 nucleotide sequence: TGTGCCAGTAGTTTACAGGGGAGTCGAGATACGCAGTATTTT.

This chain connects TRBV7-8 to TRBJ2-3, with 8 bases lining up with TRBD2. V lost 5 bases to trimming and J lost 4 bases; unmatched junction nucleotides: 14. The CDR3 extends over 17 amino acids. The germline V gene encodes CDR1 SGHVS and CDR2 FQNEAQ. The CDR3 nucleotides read TGTGCCAGCAGCCTCCGCCGGCCAGCGGGAGCAGCAGATACGCAGTATTTT. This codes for CASSLRRPAGAADTQYF.

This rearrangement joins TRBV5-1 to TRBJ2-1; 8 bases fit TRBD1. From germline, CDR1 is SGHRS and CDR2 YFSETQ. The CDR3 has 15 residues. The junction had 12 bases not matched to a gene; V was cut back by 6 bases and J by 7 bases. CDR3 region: CASTPPGGAGNEQFF. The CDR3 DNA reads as TGCGCCAGCACCCCACCAGGGGGCGCTGGGAATGAGCAGTTCTTC.

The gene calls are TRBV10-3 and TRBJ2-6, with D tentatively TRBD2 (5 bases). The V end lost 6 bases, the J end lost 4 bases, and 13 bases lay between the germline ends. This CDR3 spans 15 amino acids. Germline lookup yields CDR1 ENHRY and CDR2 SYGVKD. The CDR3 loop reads CAIRGRESGANVLTF. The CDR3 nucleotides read TGTGCCATCAGGGGTAGGGAGTCCGGGGCCAACGTCCTGACTTTC.

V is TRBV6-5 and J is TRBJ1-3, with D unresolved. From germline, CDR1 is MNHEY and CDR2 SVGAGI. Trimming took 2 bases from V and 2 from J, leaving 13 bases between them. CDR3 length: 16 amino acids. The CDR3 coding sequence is TGTGCCAGCAGTTACCGTCGAGGGATCGCTGGAAACACCATATATTTT. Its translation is CASSYRRGIAGNTIYF.

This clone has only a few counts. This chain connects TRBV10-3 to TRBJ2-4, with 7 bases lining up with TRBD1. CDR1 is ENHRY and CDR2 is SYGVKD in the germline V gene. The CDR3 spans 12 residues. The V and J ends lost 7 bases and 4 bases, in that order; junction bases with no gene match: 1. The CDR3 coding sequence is TGTGCCATCATGGGACAGAAAAACATTCAGTACTTC. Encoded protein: CAIMGQKNIQYF.

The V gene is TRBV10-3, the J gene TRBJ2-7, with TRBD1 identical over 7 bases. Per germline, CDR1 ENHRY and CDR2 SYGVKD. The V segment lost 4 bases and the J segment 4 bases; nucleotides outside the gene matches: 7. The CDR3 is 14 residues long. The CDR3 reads CAISGTGEVYEQYF. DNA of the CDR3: TGTGCCATCAGTGGGACAGGTGAGGTTTACGAGCAGTACTTC.

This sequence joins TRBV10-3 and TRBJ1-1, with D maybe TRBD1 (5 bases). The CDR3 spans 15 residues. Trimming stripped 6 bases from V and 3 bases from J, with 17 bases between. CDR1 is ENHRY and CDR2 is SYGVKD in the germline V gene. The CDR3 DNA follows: TGTGCCATCAGGAGGACGGGGGGGGAGGACACTGAAGCTTTCTTT. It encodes CAIRRTGGEDTEAFF.

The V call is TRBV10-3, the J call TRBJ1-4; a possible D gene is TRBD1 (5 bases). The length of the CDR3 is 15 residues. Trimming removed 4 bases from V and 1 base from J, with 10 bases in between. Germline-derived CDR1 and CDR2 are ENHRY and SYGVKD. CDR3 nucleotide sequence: TGTGCCATCAGTGGCCGGGGGGAAACTAATGAAAAACTGTTTTTT. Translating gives CAISGRGETNEKLFF.

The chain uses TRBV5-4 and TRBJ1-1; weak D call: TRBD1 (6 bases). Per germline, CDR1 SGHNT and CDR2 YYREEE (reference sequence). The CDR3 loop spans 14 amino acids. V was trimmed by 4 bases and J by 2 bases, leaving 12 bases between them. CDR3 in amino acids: CASSTRGGNTEAFF. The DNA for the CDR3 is TGTGCCAGCAGCACAAGGGGGGGAAACACTGAAGCTTTCTTT.

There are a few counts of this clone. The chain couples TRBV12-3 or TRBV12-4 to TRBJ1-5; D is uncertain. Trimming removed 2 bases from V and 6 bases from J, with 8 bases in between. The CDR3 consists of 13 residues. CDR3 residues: CASSLTQVQPQHF. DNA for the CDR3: TGTGCCAGCAGTTTAACACAAGTTCAGCCCCAGCATTTT.

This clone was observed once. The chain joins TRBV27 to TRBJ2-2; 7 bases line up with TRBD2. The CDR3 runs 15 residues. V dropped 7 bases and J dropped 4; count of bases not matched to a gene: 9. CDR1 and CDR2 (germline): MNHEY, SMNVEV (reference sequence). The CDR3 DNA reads TGTGCCAGCACCTATATGTCGGGGGGCACCGGGGAGCTGTTTTTT. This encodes CASTYMSGGTGELFF.

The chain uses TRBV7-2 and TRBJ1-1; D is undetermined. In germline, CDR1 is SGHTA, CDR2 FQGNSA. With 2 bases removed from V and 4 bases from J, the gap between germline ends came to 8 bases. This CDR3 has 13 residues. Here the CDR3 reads CASSLQAITEAFF. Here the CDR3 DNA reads TGTGCCAGCAGCTTACAGGCAATCACTGAAGCTTTCTTT.

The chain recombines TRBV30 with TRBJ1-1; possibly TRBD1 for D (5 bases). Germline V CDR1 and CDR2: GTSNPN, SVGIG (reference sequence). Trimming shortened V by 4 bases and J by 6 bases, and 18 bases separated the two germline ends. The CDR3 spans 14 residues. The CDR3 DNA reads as TGTGCCTGGATTGGTCGGGGCGGAGGGGCTGAAGCTTTCTTT. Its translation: CAWIGRGGGAEAFF.

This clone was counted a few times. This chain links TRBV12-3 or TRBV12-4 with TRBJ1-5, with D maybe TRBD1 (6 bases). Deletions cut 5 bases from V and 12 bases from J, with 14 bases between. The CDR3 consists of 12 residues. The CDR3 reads CASSPGQIDQHF. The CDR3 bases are TGTGCCAGCAGTCCCGGACAGATTGACCAGCATTTT.

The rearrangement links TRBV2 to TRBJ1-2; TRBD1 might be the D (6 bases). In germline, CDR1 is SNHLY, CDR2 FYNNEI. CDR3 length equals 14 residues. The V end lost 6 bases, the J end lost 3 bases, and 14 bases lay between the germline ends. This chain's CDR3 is CASSGGARDYGYTF. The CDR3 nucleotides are TGTGCCAGCAGCGGGGGGGCGCGGGACTATGGCTACACCTTC.

CDR3 coding DNA: TGTGCCAGCAAACCTCAACCGGGGGGTGAAAAACTGTTTTTT. This codes for CASKPQPGGEKLFF. The V call is TRBV2, the J call TRBJ1-4; D is possibly TRBD1 (5 bases). Germline V lookup: CDR1 SNHLY, CDR2 FYNNEI. Trimming shortened V by 7 bases and J by 7 bases, and 16 bases separated the two germline ends. The CDR3 length is 14 residues. Complete variable domain (other parts from reference TRBV2 and TRBJ1-4): EPEVTQTPSHQVTQMGQEVILRCVPISNHLYFYWYRQILGQKVEFLVSFYNNEISEKSEIFDDQFSVERPDGSNFTLKIRSTKLEDSAMYFCASKPQPGGEKLFFGSGTQLSVL.

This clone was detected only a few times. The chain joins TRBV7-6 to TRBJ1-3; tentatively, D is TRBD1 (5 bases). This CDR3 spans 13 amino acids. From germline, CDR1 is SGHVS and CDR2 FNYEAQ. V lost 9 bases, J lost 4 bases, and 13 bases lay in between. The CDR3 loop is CASKTAAGNTIYF. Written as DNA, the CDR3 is TGTGCCAGTAAGACAGCCGCCGGAAACACCATATATTTT.

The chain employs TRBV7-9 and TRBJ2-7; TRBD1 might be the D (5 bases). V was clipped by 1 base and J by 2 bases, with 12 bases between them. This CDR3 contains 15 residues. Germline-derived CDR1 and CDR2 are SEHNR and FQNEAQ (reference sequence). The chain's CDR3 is CASSLVSRTPYEQYF. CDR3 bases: TGTGCCAGCAGCTTAGTGAGTCGGACACCCTACGAGCAGTACTTC. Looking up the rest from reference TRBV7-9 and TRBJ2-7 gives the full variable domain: DTGVSQNPRHKITKRGQNVTFRCDPISEHNRLYWYRQTLGQGPEFLTYFQNEAQLEKSRLLSDRFSAERPKGSFSTLEIQRTEQGDSAMYLCASSLVSRTPYEQYFGPGTRLTVT.

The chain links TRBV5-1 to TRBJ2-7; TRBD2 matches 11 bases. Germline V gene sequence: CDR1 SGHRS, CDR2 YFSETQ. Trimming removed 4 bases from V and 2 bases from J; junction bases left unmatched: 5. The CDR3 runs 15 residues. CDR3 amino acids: CASSRTSGSTYEQYF. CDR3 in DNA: TGCGCCAGCAGCCGAACTAGCGGGAGCACCTACGAGCAGTACTTC.

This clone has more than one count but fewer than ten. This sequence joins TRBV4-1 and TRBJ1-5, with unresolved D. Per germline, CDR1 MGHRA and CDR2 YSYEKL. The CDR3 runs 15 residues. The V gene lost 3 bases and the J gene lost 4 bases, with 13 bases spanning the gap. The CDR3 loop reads CASSHVRMQNQPQHF. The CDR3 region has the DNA TGCGCCAGCAGCCATGTGCGGATGCAAAATCAGCCCCAGCATTTT.

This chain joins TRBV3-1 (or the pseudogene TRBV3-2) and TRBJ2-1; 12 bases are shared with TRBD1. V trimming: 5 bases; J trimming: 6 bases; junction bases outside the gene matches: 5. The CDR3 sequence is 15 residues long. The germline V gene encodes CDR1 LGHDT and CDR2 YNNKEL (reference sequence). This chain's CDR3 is CASSMGQGAFNEQFF. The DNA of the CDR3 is TGTGCCAGCAGCATGGGACAGGGGGCCTTCAATGAGCAGTTCTTC.

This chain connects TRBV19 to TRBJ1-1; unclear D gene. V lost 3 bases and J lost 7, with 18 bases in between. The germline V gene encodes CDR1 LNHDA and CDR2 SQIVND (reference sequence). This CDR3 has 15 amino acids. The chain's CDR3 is CASSIGSYVRGEAFF. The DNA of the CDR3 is TGTGCCAGTAGTATCGGCTCATACGTAAGAGGTGAAGCTTTCTTT.

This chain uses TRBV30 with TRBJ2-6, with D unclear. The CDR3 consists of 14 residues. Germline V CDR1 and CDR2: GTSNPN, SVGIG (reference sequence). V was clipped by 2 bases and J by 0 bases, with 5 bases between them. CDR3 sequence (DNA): TGTGCCTGGAGTTCCAGCTCTGGGGCCAACGTCCTGACTTTC. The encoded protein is CAWSSSSGANVLTF.

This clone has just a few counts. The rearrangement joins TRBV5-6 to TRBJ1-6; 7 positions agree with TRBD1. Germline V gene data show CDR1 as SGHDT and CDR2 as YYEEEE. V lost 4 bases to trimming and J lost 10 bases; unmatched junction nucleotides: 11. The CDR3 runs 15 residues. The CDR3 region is CASSTVGQSGSPLHF. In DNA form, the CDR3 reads TGTGCCAGCAGCACGGTGGGACAGTCTGGATCACCCCTCCACTTT.

CDR3 sequence (DNA): TGTGCCAGCAGCTTCGTGACAGGGGTACGTGGGGAGCAGTACTTC. Protein sequence: CASSFVTGVRGEQYF. This rearrangement joins TRBV11-3 to TRBJ2-7, with 8 bases fitting TRBD1. V shed 3 bases, J shed 7 bases, and the junction held 11 bases outside the gene matches. The CDR3 is 15 residues long. Germline assignment: CDR1 SGHNT and CDR2 YENEEA.

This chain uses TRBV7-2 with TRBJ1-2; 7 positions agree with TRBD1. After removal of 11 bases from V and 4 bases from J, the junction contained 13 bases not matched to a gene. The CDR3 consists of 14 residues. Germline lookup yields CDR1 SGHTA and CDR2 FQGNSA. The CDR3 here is CAGSTLGGAYGYTF. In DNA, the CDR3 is TGTGCCGGATCCACTCTAGGGGGCGCCTATGGCTACACCTTC.